The T cell receptor (beta chain) described here comes from a study of blood T cells in healthy people across ages (dated by TCRdb to the mid-2010s). Study-wide context: In model experiments, template switching captured about one uniquely barcoded TCR beta cDNA molecule for every two T cells. Two additional independent replicas of 1 million unique cDNA reads from the same blood draw were analyzed for two donors (one aged 18 to 29 and one aged 80 or older). Using deep sequencing normalized with unique cDNA molecular identifiers, the study measured how TCR beta repertoire diversity changes with age. The donors were split into four age groups: young (average about 15 years), middle-aged (about 40), aged (more than 55) and long-lived (approximately 89). Donors of different ages were randomly distributed across sequencing lanes to avoid experimental bias.

Study-wide findings and limitations: The CMV infection status of donors was not known, potentially confounding age-related changes in expanded clonotypes. Observed TCR beta diversity per million T cells fell roughly linearly with age, and a significant reduction was already apparent by age roughly 40. Bulk unsorted PBMC profiling prevented conclusive comparison of naive and antigen-experienced compartments. A strong correlation was found between observed TCR beta diversity and the percentage of naive T cells measured by flow cytometry. Estimates of total diversity from one million sequenced T cells were regarded as lower bounds and underestimates. Compared with the aged group, the long-lived group had more naive CD4+ T cells, fewer expanded clones and increased TCR diversity, a pattern suggesting age selection.

The donors were under 40 Caucasian individuals from Russia, aged roughly 6 to 100 years, who were systemically healthy. Around 9.7 milliliters of peripheral blood were collected from each donor into EDTA-treated Vacutainer tubes. PBMCs were isolated by Ficoll-Paque density-gradient centrifugation, with at least 6.5 million obtained per sample. Total RNA, at least 5 micrograms per sample, was extracted from PBMCs with Trizol reagent. For every donor, flow cytometry on a PBMC aliquot measured the percentage of naive CD45RAhigh/CD27high T cells. The protocol used for the library was 5' RACE. The run used an Illumina HiSeq 2500. A second roughly 7 to 11 cycle PCR used a sample-barcoded 5' primer and a J-beta primer mix. A unique molecular identifier was introduced onto each TCR beta cDNA molecule by a template-switch 5' adaptor carrying 12 random nucleotides. At least 2.5 million CDR3-containing paired-end reads were obtained from each sample. First-strand cDNA synthesis was performed from all RNA using the Mint cDNA synthesis kit, with priming by a TRBC-specific oligonucleotide. After uracil-DNA glycosylase treatment, a first 18-cycle PCR used universal primers M1SS and BC2_uni_R on all cDNA. Concerning the study's data processing: Normalization of each sample was performed by random selection of 1 million high-quality reads, each carrying a distinct molecular identifier. Instead of being binned into consensus sequences, reads that shared molecular identifiers were thrown out. MiTCR, with a Q25 quality threshold and the strictest error-elimination algorithm, was used for CDR3 identification, clonotype clustering and error correction. Lower-bound total TCR beta diversity was estimated with a nonparametric unseen species model using Euler transformation. In TCRdb, the public reads were trimmed at Q25 with fastp and aligned with MiXCR, with productive beta chains retained. When rows share a CDR3 protein, they turn into one entry using the most common DNA and genes. It is TCRdb's table, rather than the study itself, that gives the V and J calls and clone size. The sample yields about 1,500,000 distinct CDR3 sequences; about 30% were counted once. Roughly 8.2% of the sample rests with the top ten.

From V the trimming removes 2 bases and from J it removes 2 bases, while the gene matches leave 6 bases of the junction unaccounted for. According to the germline V gene, CDR1 reads SGHRS and CDR2 reads YFSETQ. Inclusive of the bounding cysteine and phenylalanine, the CDR3 is 15 residues long. Just the 45-base CDR3 DNA is kept, in frame starting at base 1. This clonotype was seen a handful of times. It lacks a known antigen. No base-level quality is on record; no much larger clone is a single base apart. The clonotype was recovered from a woman aged 30 to 39 in good health. The V and J genes are TRBV5-1 and TRBJ1-2; 7 central nucleotides agree with TRBD1. The specimen sequenced was blood. The DNA sequence is TGCGCCAGCAGCTTAAGGCAGGGACAGAACTATGGCTACACCTTC. This encodes CASSLRQGQNYGYTF.